These 26 T cell receptor beta chains originate from one sample sequenced in a study of blood T cell repertoires in COVID-19. This table comes from immunoSEQ multiplex PCR, and its TCRdb copy is limited to in-frame clones, with some not included. The data show around 310,000 clones, roughly 91% seen once. Sequencing input: PBMCs or T cells enriched from blood (not recorded which). The receptors originated from a woman in her twenties or thirties who had recovered from COVID-19.

The genes are TRBV19 and TRBJ1-5; 7 bases fit TRBD1. The CDR3 contains 16 residues. Germline CDR1 and CDR2: LNHDA and SQIVND (reference sequence). V was pared by 6 bases and J by 2 bases, with 10 bases of the junction left unmatched. The CDR3 sequence: CASSLQGQRGNQPQHF. CDR3 in DNA: TGTGCCAGTAGCCTACAGGGGCAGCGGGGCAATCAGCCCCAGCATTTT. The full variable domain, completed using reference TRBV19 and TRBJ1-5, is DGGITQSPKYLFRKEGQNVTLSCEQNLNHDAMYWYRQDPGQGLRLIYYSQIVNDFQKGDIAEGYSVSREKKESFPLTVTSAQKNPTAFYLCASSLQGQRGNQPQHFGDGTRLSIL.

This clone has just a few counts. The chain uses TRBV5-6 and TRBJ2-1; TRBD1 might be the D (6 bases). The CDR3 is 16 amino acids. V gave up 2 bases and J gave up 6 bases, with 18 bases separating them. Germline assignment: CDR1 SGHDT and CDR2 YYEEEE. The CDR3 reads CASSFGWGTNGNEQFF. The CDR3 DNA is TGTGCCAGCAGCTTCGGATGGGGGACAAACGGCAATGAGCAGTTCTTC.

This sequence joins TRBV3-1 (or the pseudogene TRBV3-2) and TRBJ2-7, with TRBD2 matching over 11 bases. V shed 6 bases, J shed 1 base, and the junction held 5 bases outside the gene matches. CDR1 is LGHDT and CDR2 is YNNKEL in the germline V gene (reference sequence). This CDR3 is built from 15 residues. The CDR3 nucleotides read TGTGCCAGCAGACCCACTAGCGGGAGTTCCTACGAGCAGTACTTC. This translates into CASRPTSGSSYEQYF.

The J gene is TRBJ2-5, the V gene TRBV19; 9 bases match TRBD2. Unmatched junction bases numbered 2, after V lost 1 base and J lost 2 bases. Germline lookup yields CDR1 LNHDA and CDR2 SQIVND (reference sequence). CDR3 length: 15 amino acids. DNA of the CDR3: TGTGCCAGTAGTATAGTGCGGGAGGGACAAGAGACCCAGTACTTC. Translation gives CASSIVREGQETQYF.

In DNA form, the CDR3 reads TGTGCCAGCAGCCGCCTAGCGGGAGACTTTCGGGTTTACGAGCAGTACTTC. It codes for CASSRLAGDFRVYEQYF. The chain links TRBV9 to TRBJ2-7; 10 bases align to TRBD2. The CDR3 length is 17 residues. The V gene end was trimmed by 4 bases and the J gene end by 4 bases; junction bases not matched to a gene: 14. The germline V gene encodes CDR1 SGDLS and CDR2 YYNGEE.

The gene calls are TRBV11-2 and TRBJ1-3; 7 bases are a match to TRBD1. V trimming: 3 bases; J trimming: 0 bases; junction bases outside the gene matches: 11. The CDR3 runs 18 residues. Germline lookup yields CDR1 SGHAT and CDR2 FQNNGV. The CDR3 spells CASSFMRDSLSSGNTIYF. The DNA for the CDR3 is TGTGCCAGCAGCTTTATGCGGGACAGCTTAAGCTCTGGAAACACCATATATTTT.

This chain uses TRBV4-1 with TRBJ2-3; no clear D. The ends were cut back, 2 bases at V and 4 bases at J, with 7 bases in the middle. CDR3 length equals 13 residues. Germline V lookup: CDR1 MGHRA, CDR2 YSYEKL. CDR3: CASSQPSADTQYF. Here the CDR3 DNA reads TGCGCCAGCAGCCAACCCTCCGCAGATACGCAGTATTTT.

This chain uses TRBV4-2 with TRBJ2-1; TRBD2 agrees at 11 bases. CDR3 size: 19 residues. Germline CDR1 reads LGHNA; CDR2 reads YNFKEQ. After removal of 1 base from V and 8 bases from J, the junction contained 16 bases not matched to a gene. The CDR3: CASSQAGTSGGSRRDEQFF. The CDR3 nucleotides are TGTGCCAGCAGCCAAGCCGGGACTAGCGGAGGTTCACGCAGGGATGAGCAGTTCTTC.

This clone appeared a single time. The chain employs TRBV28 and TRBJ2-7, with 9 bases aligning to TRBD1. Germline loops: CDR1 MDHEN, CDR2 SYDVKM. The CDR3 covers 15 residues. J lost 2 bases, V lost 5 bases, and 7 bases had no gene match. The CDR3 region has the DNA TGTGCCAGCAGTCCGAGGACAGGGGTGGCCTACGAGCAGTACTTC. As protein: CASSPRTGVAYEQYF.

The genes are TRBV10-3 and TRBJ1-1; D unclear. The CDR3 sequence is 13 residues long. Trimming removed 3 bases at V and 1 base at J, with 6 bases between. Germline assignment: CDR1 ENHRY and CDR2 SYGVKD. Written as DNA, the CDR3 is TGTGCCATCAGTGATTCCCAGAACACTGAAGCTTTCTTT. This encodes CAISDSQNTEAFF.

This clone was seen a single time. V and J are TRBV29-1 and TRBJ2-1; possible D gene TRBD2, 5 bases. Trimming shortened V by 5 bases and J by 9 bases, and 11 bases separated the two germline ends. This CDR3 spans 11 amino acids. Germline V lookup: CDR1 SQVTM, CDR2 ANQGSEA. CDR3 bases: TGCAGCGTTCGTAGCGTTAGTGAGCAGTTCTTC. The encoded protein is CSVRSVSEQFF.

The CDR3 is CASGLGQGFQPQHF. The CDR3 DNA reads as TGTGCTAGTGGTTTGGGACAGGGTTTTCAGCCCCAGCATTTT. The chain employs TRBV12-5 and TRBJ1-5; 7 nucleotides match TRBD1. Trimming at V came to 1 base and at J to 6 bases, leaving 3 bases not matched to a gene. CDR3 size: 14 residues. Germline lookup yields CDR1 LGHNT and CDR2 FRNRAP.

The chain joins TRBV18 to TRBJ1-6, with 8 bases that match TRBD1. The J segment lost 10 bases and the V segment lost 6 bases, leaving 11 bases of the junction unmatched. Germline assignment: CDR1 KGHSH and CDR2 LQKENI. The CDR3 length is 15 residues. The CDR3 DNA sequence: TGTGCCAGCTCTCCGGTGGAGACAGGGGACTCACCCCTCCACTTT. It yields the protein CASSPVETGDSPLHF.

V and J are TRBV5-4 and TRBJ1-2, with unresolved D. The CDR3 is made up of 14 amino acids. V was cut by 0 bases and J by 5 bases, with 11 bases left in between. The germline CDR1 and CDR2 sequences are SGHNT and YYREEE (reference sequence). The CDR3 coding sequence is TGTGCCAGCAGCTTGGTCGGGGATCGTTATGGCTACACCTTC. This codes for CASSLVGDRYGYTF.

V usage is TRBV5-1 and J usage is TRBJ2-4; tentatively, D is TRBD2 (6 bases). V lost 6 bases to trimming and J lost 9 bases, with 16 bases between them. From germline, CDR1 is SGHRS and CDR2 YFSETQ. The CDR3 covers 13 residues. The CDR3 spells CASTSGLGGIQYF. The CDR3 region has the DNA TGCGCCAGCACCTCGGGGCTGGGGGGCATTCAGTACTTC.

The chain links TRBV7-2 to TRBJ2-7; 7 bases match TRBD2. V lost 3 bases, J lost 0 bases, and 2 bases stayed unmatched. CDR1 SGHTA and CDR2 FQGNSA come from the germline V gene. The CDR3 contains 14 residues. Here the CDR3 reads CASSFRLASYEQYF. CDR3 sequence (DNA): TGTGCCAGCAGCTTCCGACTAGCCTCCTACGAGCAGTACTTC.

The chain uses TRBV19 and TRBJ2-2; 8 positions agree with TRBD1. V was clipped by 4 bases and J by 6 bases; unmatched bases: 7. Germline V lookup: CDR1 LNHDA, CDR2 SQIVND (reference sequence). This CDR3 comprises 15 residues. The CDR3, as DNA: TGTGCCAGTAGTAACCAGCAGGGGGCGTCCGGGGAGCTGTTTTTT. Translation gives CASSNQQGASGELFF.

The chain carries TRBV11-1 and TRBJ1-2, with a weak D call TRBD1 (6 bases). Germline V gives CDR1 SGHAT, CDR2 FQDESV (reference sequence). This CDR3 has 15 residues. Trimming removed 2 bases at V and 3 bases at J, with 13 bases between. The CDR3 DNA sequence: TGTGCCAGCAGCTTACTTTCAGGGGCCCACTATGGCTACACCTTC. Translation gives CASSLLSGAHYGYTF. Combining the CDR3 with reference TRBV11-1 and TRBJ1-2 gives the whole variable domain EAEVAQSPRYKITEKSQAVAFWCDPISGHATLYWYRQILGQGPELLVQFQDESVVDDSQLPKDRFSAERLKGVDSTLKIQPAELGDSAMYLCASSLLSGAHYGYTFGSGTRLTVV.

The CDR3 bases are TGTGCCAGTAGTATAGATCCCCGGACAGGAGAGAGGTTCTTC. Translated, it gives CASSIDPRTGERFF. V is TRBV19 and J is TRBJ2-1, with 7 bases aligning to TRBD1. The CDR3 loop spans 14 amino acids. The trim removed 0 bases at V and 15 bases at J, leaving 11 bases unmatched. The V gene's germline CDR1 is LNHDA and CDR2 SQIVND (reference sequence).

The J gene is TRBJ1-6, the V gene TRBV5-1, with D uncertain. The CDR3 contains 16 residues. Germline CDR1 is SGHRS and CDR2 is YFSETQ. Between the trimmed V and J ends, which lost 0 bases and 5 bases, there was a span of 12 bases. CDR3 in DNA: TGCGCCAGCAGCTTGGATGAGGCACAAGATAATTCACCCCTCCACTTT. This translates into CASSLDEAQDNSPLHF.

V usage is TRBV30 and J usage is TRBJ1-5, with D perhaps matching TRBD1 (5 bases). V lost 0 bases and J 1 base, leaving 16 bases between the germline ends. Per the germline V gene, CDR1 is GTSNPN and CDR2 is SVGIG (reference sequence). CDR3 size: 17 residues. CDR3 nucleotides: TGTGCCTGGAGTGTATTGGACACCCTAGGGAGCAATCAGCCCCAGCATTTT. As protein: CAWSVLDTLGSNQPQHF.

Only one count was recorded for this clone. The chain carries TRBV3-1 (or the pseudogene TRBV3-2) and TRBJ2-7; 10 bases line up with TRBD1. In germline, CDR1 is LGHDT, CDR2 YNNKEL (reference sequence). J lost 3 bases, V lost 4 bases, and 3 bases had no gene match. The CDR3 is made up of 14 amino acids. This CDR3 is CASSRDRGFYEQYF. The CDR3 DNA sequence: TGTGCCAGCAGCCGGGACAGGGGTTTCTACGAGCAGTACTTC.

The genes are TRBV27 and TRBJ2-2, with 11 bases aligning to TRBD2. The CDR3 is made up of 16 amino acids. CDR1 and CDR2 (germline): MNHEY, SMNVEV (reference sequence). V shed 6 bases and J 7 bases; nucleotides not matched to a gene: 10. CDR3 sequence: CASSHSIAGGLGELFF. CDR3 bases: TGTGCCAGCAGCCACTCCATAGCGGGAGGGCTCGGGGAGCTGTTTTTT.

This clone came up once. J is TRBJ2-5 and V is TRBV27; 7 bases map to TRBD1. This CDR3 contains 17 residues. The junction had 14 bases not matched to a gene; V was cut back by 6 bases and J by 1 base. The V gene's germline CDR1 is MNHEY and CDR2 SMNVEV (reference sequence). The CDR3: CASRLKGAPPGQETQYF. CDR3 DNA sequence: TGTGCCAGCAGACTCAAGGGGGCGCCCCCAGGCCAAGAGACCCAGTACTTC.

The gene calls are TRBV2 and TRBJ1-6; D remains ambiguous. The CDR3 sequence is 13 residues long. Deletions cut 5 bases from V and 9 bases from J, with 11 bases between. CDR1 is SNHLY, CDR2 FYNNEI, per germline. The DNA of the CDR3 is TGTGCCAGCAGTCTGGGCAGTCTTTCACCCCTCCACTTT. It specifies CASSLGSLSPLHF.

The chain couples TRBV5-1 to TRBJ2-5; 11 nucleotides match TRBD1. CDR3 length: 14 amino acids. The junction had 4 bases not matched to a gene; V was cut back by 5 bases and J by 4 bases. Germline CDR1 reads SGHRS; CDR2 reads YFSETQ. This chain's CDR3 is CASSVGQGVETQYF. In DNA form, the CDR3 reads TGCGCCAGCAGTGTGGGACAGGGGGTAGAGACCCAGTACTTC.